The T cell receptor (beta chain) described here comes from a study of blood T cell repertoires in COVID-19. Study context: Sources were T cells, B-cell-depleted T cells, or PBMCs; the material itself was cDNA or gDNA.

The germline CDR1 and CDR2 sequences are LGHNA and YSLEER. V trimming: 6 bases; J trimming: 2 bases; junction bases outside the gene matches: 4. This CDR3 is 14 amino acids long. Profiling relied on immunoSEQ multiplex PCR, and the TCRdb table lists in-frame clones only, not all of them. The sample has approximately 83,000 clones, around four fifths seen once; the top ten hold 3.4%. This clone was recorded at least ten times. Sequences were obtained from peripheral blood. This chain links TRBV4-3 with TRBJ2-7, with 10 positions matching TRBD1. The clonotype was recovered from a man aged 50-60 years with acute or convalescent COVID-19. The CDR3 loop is CASRLGQGPYEQYF. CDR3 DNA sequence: TGCGCCAGCAGATTGGGACAGGGGCCCTACGAGCAGTACTTC.